These 9 T cell receptor beta chains originate from one sample sequenced in a study of radiotherapy plus CTLA-4 blockade in lung cancer. The repertoire was sequenced with immunoSEQ multiplex PCR; TCRdb's copy has only in-frame clones and lacks some. The sample lists roughly 130,000 clones; 75% to 90% were seen once. This sample comprised peripheral blood, obtained from a patient treated with radiotherapy plus ipilimumab. The receptors originated from a human donor with non-small cell lung cancer that progressed on radiotherapy plus ipilimumab.

V usage is TRBV4-1 and J usage is TRBJ1-3, with TRBD1 as a possible D gene (5 bases). Germline values: CDR1 MGHRA, CDR2 YSYEKL. The CDR3 sequence is 16 residues long. The ends were cut back, 0 bases at V and 2 bases at J, with 11 bases in the middle. CDR3 in amino acids: CASSQEGSGAGNTIYF. CDR3 nucleotide sequence: TGCGCCAGCAGCCAAGAAGGGTCGGGGGCTGGAAACACCATATATTTT.

The chain employs TRBV18 and TRBJ2-7; no clear D gene. V was shortened by 4 bases and J by 3 bases, with 7 bases between the two germline ends. Germline values: CDR1 KGHSH, CDR2 LQKENI. The CDR3 has 12 amino acids. The CDR3 DNA reads as TGTGCCAGCTCACAAAGAGACTACGAGCAGTACTTC. Encoded protein: CASSQRDYEQYF.

The chain has TRBV11-2 and TRBJ1-3; no reliable D call. The CDR3 contains 17 residues. Germline-derived CDR1 and CDR2 are SGHAT and FQNNGV. Trimming cost V 5 bases and J 0 bases, with 17 bases left between them. The CDR3 here is CASSGRVTPLSGNTIYF. As DNA, the CDR3 is TGTGCCAGCAGCGGTCGGGTTACTCCCCTCTCTGGAAACACCATATATTTT. Combining the CDR3 with reference TRBV11-2 and TRBJ1-3 gives the whole variable domain EAGVAQSPRYKIIEKRQSVAFWCNPISGHATLYWYQQILGQGPKLLIQFQNNGVVDDSQLPKDRFSAERLKGVDSTLKIQPAKLEDSAVYLCASSGRVTPLSGNTIYFGEGSWLTVV.

The V call is TRBV7-8, the J call TRBJ1-5; 8 nucleotides align to TRBD1. This CDR3 contains 16 residues. The germline V gene has CDR1 SGHVS and CDR2 FQNEAQ. V trimming: 5 bases; J trimming: 1 base; junction bases outside the gene matches: 7. CDR3 coding DNA: TGTGCCAGCAGCCCCTGGACAGGGTCAAGCAATCAGCCCCAGCATTTT. Translated: CASSPWTGSSNQPQHF.

The table lists this clone with a few counts. The chain is built from TRBV5-1 and TRBJ2-1; D remains ambiguous. Germline V gives CDR1 SGHRS, CDR2 YFSETQ. The CDR3 contains 16 residues. Between the trimmed V and J ends, which lost 1 base and 2 bases, there was a span of 13 bases. CDR3 sequence: CASSLPQPPPYNEQFF. The CDR3 region has the DNA TGCGCCAGCAGCTTGCCCCAACCCCCCCCCTACAATGAGCAGTTCTTC.

This clone was observed once. The chain links TRBV19 to TRBJ1-5; D uncertain. Trimming removed 5 bases at V and 7 bases at J, with 12 bases between. This CDR3 comprises 13 residues. Germline V gene sequence: CDR1 LNHDA, CDR2 SQIVND (reference sequence). This CDR3 is CASSEQVWQPQHF. The CDR3 DNA reads TGTGCCAGTAGTGAGCAGGTCTGGCAGCCCCAGCATTTT.

This clone appeared a single time. The chain recombines TRBV6-1 with TRBJ1-2; D perhaps matches TRBD1 (5 bases). The CDR3 totals 14 residues. Germline CDR1 and CDR2: MNHNS and SASEGT. Trimming pared 6 bases from V and 8 bases from J, leaving 19 bases between. The CDR3, as DNA: TGTGCCAGCAGCCCCGGGGGAATGAGTGGGGGCTACACCTTC. It yields the protein CASSPGGMSGGYTF.

This clone was picked up one time. V gene TRBV7-9 combines with J gene TRBJ1-2; D remains ambiguous. Trimming left V 4 bases short and J 1 base short, with 4 bases between. Germline CDR1 reads SEHNR; CDR2 reads FQNEAQ (reference sequence). The CDR3 has 12 amino acids. Here the CDR3 reads CASSWDNYGYTF. In DNA form, the CDR3 reads TGTGCCAGCAGCTGGGATAACTATGGCTACACCTTC.

The chain uses TRBV11-3 and TRBJ2-7; 11 bases agree with TRBD2. The CDR3 is 16 residues long. J gave up 4 bases and V 1 base, and 6 bases lay outside the gene matches. Germline lookup yields CDR1 SGHNT and CDR2 YENEEA. The CDR3 sequence is CASSLASASGRYEQYF. CDR3 sequence (DNA): TGTGCCAGCAGCTTAGCAAGCGCTAGCGGGAGGTACGAGCAGTACTTC.